The 17 T cell receptor beta chains below come from one sample, sequenced in a study of CD8+CD57+ T cells in acquired aplastic anemia. TCR beta VDJ and CDR3 profiling used genomic DNA as template. TCRdb analysed the reads with MiXCR anew, one entry per CDR3 protein. Found here are a few hundred thousand distinct CDR3 sequences, about 37% of them singletons; the top ten hold 1% to 1.3%. The sample consisted of sorted CD4+, CD8+, or CD8+CD57+ T cells (not recorded which) from PBMCs. All receptors come from a human donor in good health, serving as a control.

In this sample, this clonotype turned up many times. The chain couples TRBV19 to TRBJ2-3; 11 nucleotides line up with TRBD2. CDR1 and CDR2 (germline): LNHDA, SQIVND (reference sequence). V trimming: 6 bases; J trimming: 2 bases; junction bases outside the gene matches: 7. The CDR3 is 16 amino acids. In DNA, the CDR3 is TGTGCCAGTAGGATTCTAGCGGGGGGCGACACAGATACGCAGTATTTT. Protein sequence: CASRILAGGDTDTQYF.

This clonotype was counted many times. The chain joins TRBV25-1 to TRBJ1-2; 8 positions agree with TRBD1. The germline CDR1 and CDR2 sequences are MGHDK and SYGVNS. The length of the CDR3 is 17 residues. J lost 6 bases, V lost 0 bases, and 12 bases had no gene match. CDR3 region: CASSEYIRAGGENGYTF. The CDR3 bases are TGTGCCAGCAGTGAATATATAAGGGCAGGGGGCGAGAATGGCTACACCTTC.

The gene calls are TRBV2 and TRBJ2-2; D unresolved. V was cut by 7 bases and J by 1 base, with 4 bases left in between. This CDR3 has 12 amino acids. In germline, CDR1 is SNHLY, CDR2 FYNNEI. This chain's CDR3 is CASTKNTGELFF. In DNA form, the CDR3 reads TGTGCCAGCACCAAGAACACCGGGGAGCTGTTTTTT.

The gene calls are TRBV29-1 and TRBJ2-7; 11 nucleotides agree with TRBD2. Germline V lookup: CDR1 SQVTM, CDR2 ANQGSEA. The CDR3 is made up of 15 amino acids. Germline trimming cut 1 base from V and 7 bases from J; bases unmatched to any gene: 9. CDR3 sequence: CSVEGPSGRNSEQYF. The CDR3, as DNA: TGCAGCGTTGAAGGCCCTAGCGGGAGGAACTCGGAGCAGTACTTC.

This chain joins TRBV5-4 and TRBJ1-5, with 7 bases aligning to TRBD1. J lost 7 bases, V lost 0 bases, and 13 bases had no gene match. The CDR3 loop spans 17 amino acids. Germline CDR1 SGHNT, CDR2 YYREEE (reference sequence). For the CDR3, the DNA is TGTGCCAGCAGCTTGGCGGGACAGAAACGGGAGGGGCAGCCCCAGCATTTT. This codes for CASSLAGQKREGQPQHF.

The chain links TRBV20-1 to TRBJ2-7; the D is unclear. V dropped 2 bases and J dropped 3 bases, with 8 bases sitting between them. CDR1 is DFQATT and CDR2 is SNEGSKA in the germline V gene (reference sequence). The CDR3 has 12 amino acids. The CDR3, as DNA: TGCAGTGCTAGATTCTTAAGCTACGAGCAGTACTTC. Translation gives CSARFLSYEQYF.

This clonotype has just one count. This rearrangement joins TRBV11-2 to TRBJ1-1; D may be TRBD1 (6 bases). Per the germline V gene, CDR1 is SGHAT and CDR2 is FQNNGV. The CDR3 is 16 amino acids. The V and J ends lost 5 bases and 11 bases respectively, with 27 bases between them. CDR3 nucleotide sequence: TGTGCCAGCAGCCCCATAACGGGGGCGACTGGGAGGCTTGCTTTCTTT. This translates into CASSPITGATGRLAFF.

The chain is built from TRBV10-1 and TRBJ2-1; D not resolved. This CDR3 spans 13 amino acids. Germline V CDR1 and CDR2: WNHNN, SYGVQD (reference sequence). Trimming took off 6 bases at V and 2 bases at J, with 8 bases between the two ends. CDR3 loop: CASSEDTYNEQFF. The CDR3 nucleotides read TGCGCCAGCAGCGAAGACACCTACAATGAGCAGTTCTTC.

This clonotype came up a few times. The chain is built from TRBV4-1 and TRBJ2-1; 12 bases are shared with TRBD2. Germline-derived CDR1 and CDR2 are MGHRA and YSYEKL. V dropped 4 bases and J dropped 8; count of bases not matched to a gene: 6. The CDR3 length is 15 residues. Here the CDR3 DNA reads TGCGCCAGCAGCCTTCTAGCGGGGGGGATGGATGAGCAGTTCTTC. Amino acids: CASSLLAGGMDEQFF.

This clonotype appeared a few times. The rearrangement joins TRBV7-2 to TRBJ1-4, with D unresolved. The CDR3 length is 12 residues. From germline, CDR1 is SGHTA and CDR2 FQGNSA. V lost 5 bases and J 8 bases, leaving 9 bases between the germline ends. CDR3 region: CASSRQGEKLFF. The CDR3 DNA reads as TGTGCCAGCAGCCGCCAAGGGGAAAAACTGTTTTTT.

This clonotype was detected many times. The CDR3 spells CASSLSWLGQGPGGAKNIQYF. The CDR3 region has the DNA TGTGCCAGCAGCTTATCGTGGCTGGGACAGGGCCCGGGGGGGGCCAAAAACATTCAGTACTTC. The rearrangement links TRBV11-1 to TRBJ2-4, with D tentatively TRBD1 (9 bases). Per the germline V gene, CDR1 is SGHAT and CDR2 is FQDESV (reference sequence). CDR3 length equals 21 residues. Trimming stripped 2 bases from V and 1 base from J, with 27 bases between.

This clonotype was seen repeatedly, ten times or more. J is TRBJ1-2 and V is TRBV24-1, with D perhaps TRBD1 (5 bases). The germline gives CDR1 KGHDR, CDR2 SFDVKD. The CDR3 is 12 residues long. V lost 2 bases, J lost 9 bases, and 9 bases lay in between. CDR3 region: CATSDSDRSYTF. CDR3 sequence (DNA): TGTGCCACCAGTGATTCCGACAGAAGCTACACCTTC.

This chain links TRBV20-1 with TRBJ1-6; 8 nucleotides match TRBD1. CDR3 length equals 14 residues. V shed 6 bases and J 10 bases; nucleotides not matched to a gene: 11. Germline CDR1 DFQATT, CDR2 SNEGSKA (reference sequence). CDR3 DNA sequence: TGCAGTGCCCTACGACAGGGGCCTGGGTCACCCCTCCACTTT. It encodes CSALRQGPGSPLHF.

This clonotype was detected ten times or more. V gene TRBV2 combines with J gene TRBJ2-1, with 10 bases aligning to TRBD2. The CDR3 has 16 residues. Germline CDR1 reads SNHLY; CDR2 reads FYNNEI. The V gene end was trimmed by 2 bases and the J gene end by 4 bases; junction bases not matched to a gene: 5. The CDR3 DNA is TGTGCCAGCAGTGAATTGTGGGGACTAGCGTACAATGAGCAGTTCTTC. Protein: CASSELWGLAYNEQFF.

This chain links TRBV15 with TRBJ2-3; 7 bases are shared with TRBD1. The V segment lost 1 base and the J segment 4 bases; nucleotides outside the gene matches: 2. The CDR3 runs to 14 residues. Germline assignment: CDR1 LNHNV and CDR2 YYDKDF (reference sequence). Here the CDR3 DNA reads TGTGCCACCAGCAGAGGAACAGGGGCAGATACGCAGTATTTT. Translating gives CATSRGTGADTQYF.

This clonotype was counted between two and nine times. The chain recombines TRBV20-1 with TRBJ1-2, with 8 positions matching TRBD1. V gave up 2 bases and J gave up 5 bases; unmatched junction bases: 10. The CDR3 runs 15 residues. Looked up from germline, CDR1 is DFQATT and CDR2 is SNEGSKA (reference sequence). The CDR3 region has the DNA TGCAGTGCTAGACAGGGGGCAGATTCTGGGTATGGCTACACCTTC. Translation gives CSARQGADSGYGYTF.

This clonotype was seen many times. The chain has TRBV10-3 and TRBJ1-1; 7 bases line up with TRBD1. V was pared by 3 bases and J by 1 base, with 2 bases of the junction left unmatched. The CDR3 has 14 residues. Germline V gene data show CDR1 as ENHRY and CDR2 as SYGVKD. This CDR3 is CAISDQGGNTEAFF. CDR3 DNA: TGTGCCATCAGTGATCAGGGGGGGAACACTGAAGCTTTCTTT.